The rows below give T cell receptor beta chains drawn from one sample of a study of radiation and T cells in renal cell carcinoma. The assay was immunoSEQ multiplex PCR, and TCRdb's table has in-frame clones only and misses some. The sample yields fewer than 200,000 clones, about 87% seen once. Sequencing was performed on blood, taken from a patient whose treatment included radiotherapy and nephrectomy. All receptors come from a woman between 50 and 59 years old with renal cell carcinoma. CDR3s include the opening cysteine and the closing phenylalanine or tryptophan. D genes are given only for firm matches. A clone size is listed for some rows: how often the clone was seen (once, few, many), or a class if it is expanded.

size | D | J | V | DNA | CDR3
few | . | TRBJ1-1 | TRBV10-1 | TGCGCCAGCAGTGAGACGACAACCCTAAACACTGAAGCTTTCTTT | CASSETTTLNTEAFF
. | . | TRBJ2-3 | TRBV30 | TGTGCCTGGAGGGGCTATAGTGGGGGGAAAATCACATCCGATACGCAGTATTTT | CAWRGYSGGKITSDTQYF
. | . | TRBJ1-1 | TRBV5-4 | TGTGCCAGCACGGTCGGTATGAACACTGAAGCTTTCTTT | CASTVGMNTEAFF
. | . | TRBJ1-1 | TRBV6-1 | TGTGCCAGCAGTGAAGTTGGTAGGGGGGCGCCCCCGGCTTTCTTT | CASSEVGRGAPPAFF
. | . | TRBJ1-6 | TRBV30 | TGTGCCTGGAAACTTCCGAGCCCAAGATTTAGTTCACCCCTCCACTTT | CAWKLPSPRFSSPLHF
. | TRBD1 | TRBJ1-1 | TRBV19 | TGTGCCAGTAGTCCCGTCGGGACAGGCTTTCACACTGAAGCTTTCTTT | CASSPVGTGFHTEAFF
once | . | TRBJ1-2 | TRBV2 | TGTGCCAGCAGTGAAGGGGGTACCTATGGCTACACCTTC | CASSEGGTYGYTF
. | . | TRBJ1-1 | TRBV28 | TGTGCCAGCAGCCCCCCAGGGAGGAACACTGAAGCTTTCTTT | CASSPPGRNTEAFF
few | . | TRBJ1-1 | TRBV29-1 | TGCAGCGGCAACAGGGCGAGGGACACTGAAGCTTTCTTT | CSGNRARDTEAFF
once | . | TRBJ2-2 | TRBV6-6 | TGTGCCAGCAGTCCCCACGCTTCCGGCCCCGGGGAGCTGTTTTTT | CASSPHASGPGELFF
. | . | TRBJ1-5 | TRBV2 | TGTGCCAGCAGTGTTTATAGCAATCAGCCCCAGCATTTT | CASSVYSNQPQHF
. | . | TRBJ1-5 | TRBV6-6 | TGTGCCAGCAGTTACGGGCGGGGGAACAATCAGCCCCAGCATTTT | CASSYGRGNNQPQHF
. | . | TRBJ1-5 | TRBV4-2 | TGTGCCAGCAGCCCTATTCAGGATCAGCCCCAGCATTTT | CASSPIQDQPQHF
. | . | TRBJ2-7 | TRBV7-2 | TGTGCCAGCAGCTTAGACGGGCAATCCTACGAGCAGTACTTC | CASSLDGQSYEQYF
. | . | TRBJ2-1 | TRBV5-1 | TGCGCCAGCAGCTTGAGTAAAAATGAGCAGTTCTTC | CASSLSKNEQFF
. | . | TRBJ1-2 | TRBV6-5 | TGTGCCAGCAGCCACACAGGAAATACTAACTATGGCTACACCTTC | CASSHTGNTNYGYTF
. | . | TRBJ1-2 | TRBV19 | TGTGCCAGTAGTTTACGGGACTTCTATGGCTACACCTTC | CASSLRDFYGYTF
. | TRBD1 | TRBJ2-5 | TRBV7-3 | TGTGCCAGCAGCGTCGACAGGGGCAGGGAGACCCAGTACTTC | CASSVDRGRETQYF
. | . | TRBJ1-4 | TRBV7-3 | TGTGCCAGCAGCTTAATAGTTCCCGGAGGCCCGCCGTCAAGAGCCTTTAATGAAAAACTGTTTTTT | CASSLIVPGGPPSRAFNEKLFF
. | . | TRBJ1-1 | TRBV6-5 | TGTGCCAGCAGTTACTCTGGTCCAACGGGCACTGAAGCTTTCTTT | CASSYSGPTGTEAFF
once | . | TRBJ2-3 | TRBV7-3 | TGTGCCAGCAGCTTATCGCGACTAGCAGATACGCAGTATTTT | CASSLSRLADTQYF
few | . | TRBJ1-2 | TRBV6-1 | TGTGCCAGCAGTGAATACAGGAGCAACTATGGCTACACCTTC | CASSEYRSNYGYTF
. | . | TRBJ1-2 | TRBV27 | TGTGCCAGCAGTTTAGGCAGGGACCTCTATGGCTACACCTTC | CASSLGRDLYGYTF
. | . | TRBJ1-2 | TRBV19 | TGTGCCAGTACCCTCGGGTACAACCTCTATGGCTACACCTTC | CASTLGYNLYGYTF
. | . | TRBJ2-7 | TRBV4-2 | TGTGCCAGCAGTAGTGGGACCTACGAGCAGTACTTC | CASSSGTYEQYF
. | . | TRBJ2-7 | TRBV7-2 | TGTGCCAGCAGCTTAGCGGGACACAACCTCTACGAGCAGTACTTC | CASSLAGHNLYEQYF
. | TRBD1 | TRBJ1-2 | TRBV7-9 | TGTGCCAGCAGCTTCAGAGGACAGGACCCTACTTACTATGGCTACACCTTC | CASSFRGQDPTYYGYTF
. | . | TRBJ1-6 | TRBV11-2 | TGTGCCAGCAGCCAAACCTCAGGACCCCGAGGATCACCCCTCCACTTT | CASSQTSGPRGSPLHF